What follows describes a single T cell receptor beta chain. This sample was included in a study of radiation and T cells in renal cell carcinoma. The time point denotes: blood 2 weeks post-SBRT. The treatment: 15 Gy SBRT to primary tumor, nephrectomy 4 weeks later. The tumor was a clear cell renal cell carcinoma. Using immunoSEQ multiplex PCR, the repertoire was profiled, and TCRdb retains in-frame clones only, with some absent. The sample records roughly 120,000 clones, roughly four fifths being singletons. The sample here was blood, taken from a patient whose treatment included radiotherapy and nephrectomy. The receptor's source is a woman aged 60 to 75 with renal cell carcinoma.

CDR3 nucleotides: TGTGCCACCATACACAATGAGCAGTTCTTC. As protein: CATIHNEQFF. V usage is TRBV15 and J usage is TRBJ2-1; D call uncertain. The V gene lost 7 bases and the J gene lost 5 bases, with 3 bases spanning the gap. Germline V lookup: CDR1 LNHNV, CDR2 YYDKDF (reference sequence). The CDR3 is 10 amino acids.